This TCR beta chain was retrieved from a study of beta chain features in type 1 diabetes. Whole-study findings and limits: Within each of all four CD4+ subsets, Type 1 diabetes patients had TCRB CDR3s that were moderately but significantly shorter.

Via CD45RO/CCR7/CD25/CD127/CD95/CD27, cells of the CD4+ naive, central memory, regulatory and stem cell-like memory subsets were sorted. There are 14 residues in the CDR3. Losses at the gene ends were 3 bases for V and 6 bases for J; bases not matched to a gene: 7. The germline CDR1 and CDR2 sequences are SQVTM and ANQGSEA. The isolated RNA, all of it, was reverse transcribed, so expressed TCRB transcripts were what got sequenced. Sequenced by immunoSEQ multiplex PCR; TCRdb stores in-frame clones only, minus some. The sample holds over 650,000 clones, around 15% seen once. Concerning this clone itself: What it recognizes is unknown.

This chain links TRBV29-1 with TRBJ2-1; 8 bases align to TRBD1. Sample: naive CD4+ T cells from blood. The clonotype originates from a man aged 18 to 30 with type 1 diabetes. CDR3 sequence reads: CSVEVGTGVNEQFF. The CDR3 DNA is TGCAGCGTTGAGGTGGGGACAGGCGTCAATGAGCAGTTCTTC.